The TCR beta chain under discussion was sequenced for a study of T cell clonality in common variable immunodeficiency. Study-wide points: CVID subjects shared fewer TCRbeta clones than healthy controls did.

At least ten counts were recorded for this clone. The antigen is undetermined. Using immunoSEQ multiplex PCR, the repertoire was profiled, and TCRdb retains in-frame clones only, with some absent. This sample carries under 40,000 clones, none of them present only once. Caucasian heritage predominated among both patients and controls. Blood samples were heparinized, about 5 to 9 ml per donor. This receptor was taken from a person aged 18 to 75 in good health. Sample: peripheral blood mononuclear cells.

The CDR3 reads CASSLEGLRSEQYF. The sequenced CDR3 bases are TGCGCCAGCAGCTTGGAGGGCTTGAGATCCGAG. The J gene is TRBJ2-7, the V gene TRBV5-1; no reliable D call. The read halts 3 residues ahead of the CDR3 end, with the missing end drawn from the germline J gene. The CDR3 contains 14 residues. Germline loops: CDR1 SGHRS, CDR2 YFSETQ. Trimming shortened V by 0 bases and J by 6 bases, and 13 bases separated the two germline ends.